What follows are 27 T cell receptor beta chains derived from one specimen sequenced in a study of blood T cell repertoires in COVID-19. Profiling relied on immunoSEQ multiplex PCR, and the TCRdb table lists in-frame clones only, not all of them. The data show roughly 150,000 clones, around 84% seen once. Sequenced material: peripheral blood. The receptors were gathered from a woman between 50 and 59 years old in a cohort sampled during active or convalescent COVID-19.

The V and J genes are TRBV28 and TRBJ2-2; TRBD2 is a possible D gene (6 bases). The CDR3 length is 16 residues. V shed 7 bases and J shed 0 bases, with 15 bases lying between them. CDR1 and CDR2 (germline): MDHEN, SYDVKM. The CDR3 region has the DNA TGTGCCAGCACAAAGGGTCGGGGGACGAACACCGGGGAGCTGTTTTTT. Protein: CASTKGRGTNTGELFF.

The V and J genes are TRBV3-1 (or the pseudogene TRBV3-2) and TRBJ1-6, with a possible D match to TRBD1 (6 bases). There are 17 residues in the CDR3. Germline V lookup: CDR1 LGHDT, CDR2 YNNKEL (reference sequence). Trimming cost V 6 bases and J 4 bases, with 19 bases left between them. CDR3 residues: CASSPLLDSNYNSPLHF. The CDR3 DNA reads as TGTGCCAGCAGTCCCTTGCTGGACAGCAATTATAATTCACCCCTCCACTTT.

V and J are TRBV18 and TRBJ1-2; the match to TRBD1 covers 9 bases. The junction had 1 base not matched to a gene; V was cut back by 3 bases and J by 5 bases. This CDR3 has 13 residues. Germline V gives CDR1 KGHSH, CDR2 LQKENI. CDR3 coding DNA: TGTGCCAGCTCACCGGGACAGGGTTATGGCTACACCTTC. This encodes CASSPGQGYGYTF. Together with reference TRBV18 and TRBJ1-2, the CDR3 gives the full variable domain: NAGVMQNPRHLVRRRGQEARLRCSPMKGHSHVYWYRQLPEEGLKFMVYLQKENIIDESGMPKERFSAEFPKEGPSILRIQQVVRGDSAAYFCASSPGQGYGYTFGSGTRLTVV.

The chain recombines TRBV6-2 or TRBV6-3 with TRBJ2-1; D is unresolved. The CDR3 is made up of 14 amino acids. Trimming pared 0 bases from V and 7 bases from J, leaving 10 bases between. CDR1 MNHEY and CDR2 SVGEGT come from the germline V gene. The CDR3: CASSYSEATNEQFF. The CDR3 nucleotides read TGTGCCAGCAGTTACTCCGAGGCCACGAATGAGCAGTTCTTC.

This CDR3 reads CASSQDWGDGYTF. In DNA, the CDR3 is TGCGCCAGCAGCCAAGATTGGGGGGATGGCTACACCTTC. This chain uses TRBV4-3 with TRBJ1-2, with D possibly TRBD1 on 5 matching bases. CDR1 and CDR2 from the germline V gene are LGHNA and YSLEER. V dropped 0 bases and J dropped 6 bases, with 8 bases sitting between them. This CDR3 region has 13 residues.

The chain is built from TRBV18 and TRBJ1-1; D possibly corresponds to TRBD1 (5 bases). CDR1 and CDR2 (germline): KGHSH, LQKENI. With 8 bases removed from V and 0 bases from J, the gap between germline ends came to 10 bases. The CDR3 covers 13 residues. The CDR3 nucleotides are TGTGCCAGCGTAGACAGCTTGAACACTGAAGCTTTCTTT. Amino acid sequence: CASVDSLNTEAFF. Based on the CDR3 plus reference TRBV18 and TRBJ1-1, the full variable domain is NAGVMQNPRHLVRRRGQEARLRCSPMKGHSHVYWYRQLPEEGLKFMVYLQKENIIDESGMPKERFSAEFPKEGPSILRIQQVVRGDSAAYFCASVDSLNTEAFFGQGTRLTVV.

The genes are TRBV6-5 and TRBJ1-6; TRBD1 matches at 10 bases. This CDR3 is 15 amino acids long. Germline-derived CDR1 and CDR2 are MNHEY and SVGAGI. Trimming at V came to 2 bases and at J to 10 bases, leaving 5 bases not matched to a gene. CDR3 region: CASSYGTGAGSPLHF. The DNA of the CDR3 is TGTGCCAGCAGTTACGGGACAGGGGCGGGATCACCCCTCCACTTT.

The CDR3: CASSHKPGQGTFSSNQPQHF. Written as DNA, the CDR3 is TGTGCCAGCAGCCATAAGCCGGGACAGGGTACGTTTTCTAGCAATCAGCCCCAGCATTTT. The J gene is TRBJ1-5, the V gene TRBV6-6; 9 bases agree with TRBD1. Germline CDR1 is MNHNY and CDR2 is SVGAGI (reference sequence). Unmatched junction bases numbered 18, after V lost 6 bases and J lost 0 bases. The CDR3 runs 20 residues.

The CDR3 DNA reads TGTGCCAGCAGCTTGGCCAGGGGGATGTACGAGCAGTACTTC. As protein: CASSLARGMYEQYF. This chain connects TRBV5-5 to TRBJ2-7; 7 bases line up with TRBD1. CDR1 is SGHKS, CDR2 YYEKEE, per germline (reference sequence). The J segment lost 4 bases and the V segment lost 0 bases, leaving 4 bases of the junction unmatched. CDR3 size: 14 residues.

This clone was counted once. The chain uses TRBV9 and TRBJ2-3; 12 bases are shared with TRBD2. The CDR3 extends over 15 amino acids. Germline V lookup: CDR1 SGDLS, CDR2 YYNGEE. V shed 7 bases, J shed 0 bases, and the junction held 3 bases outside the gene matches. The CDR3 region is CASRTSGVSTDTQYF. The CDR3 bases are TGTGCCAGCCGGACTAGCGGGGTGAGCACAGATACGCAGTATTTT.

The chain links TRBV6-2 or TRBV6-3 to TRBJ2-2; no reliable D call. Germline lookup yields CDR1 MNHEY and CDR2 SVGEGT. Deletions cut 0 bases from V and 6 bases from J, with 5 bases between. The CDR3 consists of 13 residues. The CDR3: CASSYSPAGELFF. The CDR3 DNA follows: TGTGCCAGCAGTTACTCCCCGGCCGGGGAGCTGTTTTTT.

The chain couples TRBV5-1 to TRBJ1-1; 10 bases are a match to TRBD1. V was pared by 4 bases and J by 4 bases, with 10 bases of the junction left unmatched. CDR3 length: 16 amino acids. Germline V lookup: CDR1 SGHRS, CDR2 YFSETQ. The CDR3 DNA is TGCGCCAGCAGCCGCGAGGAGGGACAGGGGAGCACTGAAGCTTTCTTT. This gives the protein CASSREEGQGSTEAFF.

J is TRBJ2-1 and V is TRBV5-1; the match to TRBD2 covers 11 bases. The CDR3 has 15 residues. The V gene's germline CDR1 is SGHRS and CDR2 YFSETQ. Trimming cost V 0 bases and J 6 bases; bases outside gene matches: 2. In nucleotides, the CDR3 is TGCGCCAGCAGCTTGGGACTAGCGGGGACCAATGAGCAGTTCTTC. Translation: CASSLGLAGTNEQFF. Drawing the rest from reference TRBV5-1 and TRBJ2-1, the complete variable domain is KAGVTQTPRYLIKTRGQQVTLSCSPISGHRSVSWYQQTPGQGLQFLFEYFSETQRNKGNFPGRFSGRQFSNSRSEMNVSTLELGDSALYLCASSLGLAGTNEQFFGPGTRLTVL.

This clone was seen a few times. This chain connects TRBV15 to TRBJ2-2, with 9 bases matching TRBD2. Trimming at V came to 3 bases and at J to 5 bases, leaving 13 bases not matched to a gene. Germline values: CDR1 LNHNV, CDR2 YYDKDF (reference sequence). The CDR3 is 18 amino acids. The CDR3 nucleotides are TGTGCCACCAGCAGTTACGAAGCGGGGGGTAAAGTGACCGGGGAGCTGTTTTTT. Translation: CATSSYEAGGKVTGELFF. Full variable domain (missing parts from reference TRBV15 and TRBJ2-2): DAMVIQNPRYQVTQFGKPVTLSCSQTLNHNVMYWYQQKSSQAPKLLFHYYDKDFNNEADTPDNFQSRRPNTSFCFLDIRSPGLGDTAMYLCATSSYEAGGKVTGELFFGEGSRLTVL.

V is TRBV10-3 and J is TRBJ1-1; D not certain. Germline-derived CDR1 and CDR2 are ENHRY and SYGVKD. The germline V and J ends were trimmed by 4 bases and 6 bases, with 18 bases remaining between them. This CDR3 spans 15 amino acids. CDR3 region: CAISAKETYFAEAFF. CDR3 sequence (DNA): TGTGCCATCAGTGCCAAGGAGACCTACTTCGCTGAAGCTTTCTTT.

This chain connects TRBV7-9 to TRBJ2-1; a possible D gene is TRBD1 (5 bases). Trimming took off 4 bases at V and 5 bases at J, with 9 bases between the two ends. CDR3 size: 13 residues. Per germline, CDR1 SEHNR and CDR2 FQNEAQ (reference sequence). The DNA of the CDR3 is TGTGCCAGCAGCTCTGGGGCCCACAATGAGCAGTTCTTC. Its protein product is CASSSGAHNEQFF.

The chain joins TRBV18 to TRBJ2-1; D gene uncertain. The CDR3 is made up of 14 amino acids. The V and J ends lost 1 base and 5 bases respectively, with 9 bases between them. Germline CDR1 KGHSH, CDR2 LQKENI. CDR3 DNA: TGTGCCAGCTCACCACTAGTGGTGAACAATGAGCAGTTCTTC. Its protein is CASSPLVVNNEQFF.

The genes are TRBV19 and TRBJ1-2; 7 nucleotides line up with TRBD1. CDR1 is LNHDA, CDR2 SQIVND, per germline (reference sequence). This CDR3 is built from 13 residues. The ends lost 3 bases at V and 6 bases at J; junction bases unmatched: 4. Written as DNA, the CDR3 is TGTGCCAGTAGTATCCCGACAGGGCATGGCTACACCTTC. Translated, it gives CASSIPTGHGYTF.

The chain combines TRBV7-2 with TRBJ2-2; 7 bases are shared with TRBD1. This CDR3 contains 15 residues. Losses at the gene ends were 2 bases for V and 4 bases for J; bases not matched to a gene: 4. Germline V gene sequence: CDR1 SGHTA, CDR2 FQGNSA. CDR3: CASSLLGQSTGELFF. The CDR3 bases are TGTGCCAGCAGCTTATTGGGACAGAGCACCGGGGAGCTGTTTTTT.

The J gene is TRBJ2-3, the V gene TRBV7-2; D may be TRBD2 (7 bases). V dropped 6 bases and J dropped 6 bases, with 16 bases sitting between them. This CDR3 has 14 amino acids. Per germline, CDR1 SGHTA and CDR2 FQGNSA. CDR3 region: CASSSRRGGDTQYF. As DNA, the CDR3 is TGTGCCAGCAGTTCCCGGAGGGGGGGGGATACGCAGTATTTT.

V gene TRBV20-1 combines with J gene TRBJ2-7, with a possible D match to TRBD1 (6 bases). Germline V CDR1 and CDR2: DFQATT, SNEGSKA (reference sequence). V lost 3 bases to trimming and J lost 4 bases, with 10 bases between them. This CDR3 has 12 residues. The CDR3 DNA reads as TGCAGTGCTAGTCGGGACACATACGAGCAGTACTTC. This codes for CSASRDTYEQYF.

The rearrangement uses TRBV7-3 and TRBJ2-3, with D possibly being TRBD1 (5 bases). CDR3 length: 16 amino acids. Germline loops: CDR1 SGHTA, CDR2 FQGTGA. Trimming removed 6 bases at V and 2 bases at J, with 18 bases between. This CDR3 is CASRIDGHRDTDTQYF. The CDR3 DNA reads TGTGCCAGCAGAATTGACGGACATCGCGACACAGATACGCAGTATTTT.

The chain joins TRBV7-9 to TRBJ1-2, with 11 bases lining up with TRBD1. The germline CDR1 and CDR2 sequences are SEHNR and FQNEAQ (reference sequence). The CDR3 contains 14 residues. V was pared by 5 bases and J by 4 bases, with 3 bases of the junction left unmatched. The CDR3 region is CASSRGTGGYGYTF. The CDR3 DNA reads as TGTGCCAGCAGCCGTGGGACAGGGGGCTATGGCTACACCTTC.

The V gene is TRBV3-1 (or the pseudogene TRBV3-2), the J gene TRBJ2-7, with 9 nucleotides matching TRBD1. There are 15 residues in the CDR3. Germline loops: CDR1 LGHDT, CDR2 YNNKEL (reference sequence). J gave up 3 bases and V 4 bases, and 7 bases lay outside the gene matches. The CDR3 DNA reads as TGTGCCAGCAGCCTGGGAGGGACAGGGCTCTACGAGCAGTACTTC. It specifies CASSLGGTGLYEQYF.

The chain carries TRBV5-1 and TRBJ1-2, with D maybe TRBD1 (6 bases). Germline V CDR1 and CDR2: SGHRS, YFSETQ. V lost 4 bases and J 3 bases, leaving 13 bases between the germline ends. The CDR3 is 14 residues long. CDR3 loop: CASSTQGWDYGYTF. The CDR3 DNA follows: TGCGCCAGCAGCACACAGGGCTGGGACTATGGCTACACCTTC.

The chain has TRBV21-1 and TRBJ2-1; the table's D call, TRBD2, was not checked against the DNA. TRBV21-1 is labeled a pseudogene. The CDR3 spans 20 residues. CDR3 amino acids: CASSPRGGGFGRSSYNEQFF. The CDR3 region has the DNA TGTGCCAGCAGCCCCCGAGGGGGGGGATTCGGGCGGAGCTCCTACAATGAGCAGTTCTTC.

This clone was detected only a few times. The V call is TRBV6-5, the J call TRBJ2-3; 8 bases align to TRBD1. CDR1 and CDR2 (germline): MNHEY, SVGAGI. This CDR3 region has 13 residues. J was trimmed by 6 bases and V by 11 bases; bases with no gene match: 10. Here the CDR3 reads CAAGRQGYDTQYF. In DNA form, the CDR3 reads TGTGCCGCAGGGAGACAGGGGTACGATACGCAGTATTTT.